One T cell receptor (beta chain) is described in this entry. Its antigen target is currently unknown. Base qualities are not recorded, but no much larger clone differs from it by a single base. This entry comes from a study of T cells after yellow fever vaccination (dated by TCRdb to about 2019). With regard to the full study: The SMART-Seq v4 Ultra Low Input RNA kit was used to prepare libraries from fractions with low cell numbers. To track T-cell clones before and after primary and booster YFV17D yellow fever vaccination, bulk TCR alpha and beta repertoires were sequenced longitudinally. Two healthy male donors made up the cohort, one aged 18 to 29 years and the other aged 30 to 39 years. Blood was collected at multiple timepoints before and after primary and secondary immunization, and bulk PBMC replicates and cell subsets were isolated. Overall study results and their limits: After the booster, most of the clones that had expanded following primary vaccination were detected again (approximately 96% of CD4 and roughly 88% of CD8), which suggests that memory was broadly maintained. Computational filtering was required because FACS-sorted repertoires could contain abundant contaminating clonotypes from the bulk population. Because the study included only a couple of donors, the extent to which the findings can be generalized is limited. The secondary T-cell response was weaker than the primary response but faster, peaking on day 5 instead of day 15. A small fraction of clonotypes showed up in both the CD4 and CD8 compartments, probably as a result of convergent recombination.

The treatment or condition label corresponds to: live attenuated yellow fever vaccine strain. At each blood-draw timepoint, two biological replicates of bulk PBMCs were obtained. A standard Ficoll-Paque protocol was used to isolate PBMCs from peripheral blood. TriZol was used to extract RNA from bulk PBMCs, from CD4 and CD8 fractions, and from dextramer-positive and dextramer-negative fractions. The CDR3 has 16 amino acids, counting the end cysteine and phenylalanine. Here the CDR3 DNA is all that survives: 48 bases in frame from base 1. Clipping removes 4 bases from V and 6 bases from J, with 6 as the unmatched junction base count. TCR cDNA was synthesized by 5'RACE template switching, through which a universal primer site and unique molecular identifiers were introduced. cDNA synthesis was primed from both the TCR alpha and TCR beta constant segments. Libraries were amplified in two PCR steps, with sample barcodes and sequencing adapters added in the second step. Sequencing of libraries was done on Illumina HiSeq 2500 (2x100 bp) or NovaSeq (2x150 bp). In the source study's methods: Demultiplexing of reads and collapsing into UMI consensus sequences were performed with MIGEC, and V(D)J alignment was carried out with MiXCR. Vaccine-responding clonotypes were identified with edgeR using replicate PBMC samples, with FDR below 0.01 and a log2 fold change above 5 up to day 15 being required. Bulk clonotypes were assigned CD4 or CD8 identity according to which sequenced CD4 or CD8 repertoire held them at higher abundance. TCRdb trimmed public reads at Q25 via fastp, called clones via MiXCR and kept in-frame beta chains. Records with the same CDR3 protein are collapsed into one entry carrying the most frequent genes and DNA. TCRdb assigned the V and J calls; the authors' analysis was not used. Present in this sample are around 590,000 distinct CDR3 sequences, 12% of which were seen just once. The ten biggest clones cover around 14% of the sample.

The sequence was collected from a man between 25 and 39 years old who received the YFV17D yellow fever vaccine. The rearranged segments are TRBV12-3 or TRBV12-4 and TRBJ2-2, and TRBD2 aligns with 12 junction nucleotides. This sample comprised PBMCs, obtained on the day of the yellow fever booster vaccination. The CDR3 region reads CASSSWTSGIPGELFF. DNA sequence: TGTGCCAGCAGTTCCTGGACTAGCGGGATTCCCGGGGAGCTGTTTTTT.